The 12 T cell receptor beta chains presented below share a single source sample, sequenced in a study of radiotherapy plus CTLA-4 blockade in lung cancer. Assay: immunoSEQ multiplex PCR; the TCRdb copy retains only in-frame clones and omits some. Among approximately 110,000 clones, about 80% were seen once, and the ten largest hold approximately 3.5%. Here the sequenced sample was peripheral blood, taken from a patient treated with radiotherapy plus ipilimumab. Source of these receptors: a human donor with non-small cell lung cancer that progressed on radiotherapy plus ipilimumab. Some clones in this sample may be carry-over from other donors' samples.

This chain uses TRBV28 with TRBJ1-2, with D perhaps TRBD1 (5 bases). Trimming removed 1 base from V and 5 bases from J, with 17 bases in between. The germline CDR1 and CDR2 sequences are MDHEN and SYDVKM. This CDR3 is 16 amino acids long. CDR3 loop: CASSLYPQEGWYGYTF. In DNA, the CDR3 is TGTGCCAGCAGTTTATACCCTCAAGAGGGGTGGTATGGCTACACCTTC.

The rearrangement uses TRBV7-9 and TRBJ1-2; tentatively, D is TRBD1 (6 bases). The CDR3 consists of 15 residues. Trimming took 0 bases from V and 4 from J, leaving 12 bases between them. Germline V gene data show CDR1 as SEHNR and CDR2 as FQNEAQ (reference sequence). As DNA, the CDR3 is TGTGCCAGCAGCTTAGCTTGGACAGAGAGCTATGGCTACACCTTC. The encoded protein is CASSLAWTESYGYTF.

The rearrangement uses TRBV6-5 and TRBJ1-1, with D perhaps TRBD1 (6 bases). The CDR3 length is 14 residues. Germline CDR1 and CDR2: MNHEY and SVGAGI. Trimming pared 5 bases from V and 6 bases from J, leaving 16 bases between. CDR3 sequence (DNA): TGTGCCAGCAGTGACCCCGGGGGGCGGGCTGAAGCTTTCTTT. Residues: CASSDPGGRAEAFF.

This chain links TRBV6-6 with TRBJ2-7; D is possibly TRBD2 (6 bases). Germline CDR1 is MNHNY and CDR2 is SVGAGI (reference sequence). The CDR3 covers 14 residues. The V gene lost 6 bases and the J gene lost 6 bases, with 18 bases spanning the gap. The CDR3 is CASSPELLASEQYF. The CDR3 DNA is TGTGCCAGCAGCCCGGAGCTCCTAGCGAGCGAGCAGTACTTC.

This chain links TRBV29-1 with TRBJ2-1, with 12 bases fitting TRBD2. The CDR3 has 12 residues. The trim removed 5 bases at V and 9 bases at J, leaving 2 bases unmatched. CDR1 SQVTM and CDR2 ANQGSEA come from the germline V gene. The CDR3 bases are TGCAGCGTTCCTAGCGGGGGGGGTGAGCAGTTCTTC. Encoded protein: CSVPSGGGEQFF.

The chain employs TRBV6-1 and TRBJ1-5, with D uncertain. Germline-derived CDR1 and CDR2 are MNHNS and SASEGT. Trimming cost V 5 bases and J 7 bases, with 12 bases left between them. This CDR3 is built from 13 residues. The DNA for the CDR3 is TGTGCCAGCAGTAACATCGTCAGGCAGCCCCAGCATTTT. This sequence encodes CASSNIVRQPQHF.

V usage is TRBV18 and J usage is TRBJ2-5; D call uncertain. The end of the DNA aligns better with TRBJ2-7, so the J call may be wrong. The CDR3 spans 14 residues. Germline CDR1 KGHSH, CDR2 LQKENI. DNA for the CDR3: TGTGCCAGCTCACCTATCCTGGGCACCTACGAGCAGTACTTC. As protein: CASSPILGTYEQYF.

The chain has TRBV19 and TRBJ1-1; maybe TRBD1 (6 bases). Germline V gene lookup returns CDR1 LNHDA and CDR2 SQIVND (reference sequence). The CDR3 totals 13 residues. Trimming stripped 6 bases from V and 6 bases from J, with 14 bases between. CDR3: CASRIQGGAEAFF. In DNA form, the CDR3 reads TGTGCCAGTAGGATACAGGGAGGGGCTGAAGCTTTCTTT.

The chain carries TRBV7-9 and TRBJ1-5; D might be TRBD1 (5 bases). The CDR3 is 15 amino acids. Trimming pared 3 bases from V and 4 bases from J, leaving 13 bases between. Germline lookup yields CDR1 SEHNR and CDR2 FQNEAQ (reference sequence). The DNA of the CDR3 is TGTGCCAGCAGCTTGGGGGATGCGGTTAATCAGCCCCAGCATTTT. This gives the protein CASSLGDAVNQPQHF.

V is TRBV7-3 and J is TRBJ2-5; tentative D call: TRBD2 (5 bases). The CDR3 is made up of 15 amino acids. The V end lost 5 bases, the J end lost 5 bases, and 18 bases lay between the germline ends. Germline V gene sequence: CDR1 SGHTA, CDR2 FQGTGA. CDR3 protein: CASSLKRTPGETQYF. CDR3 coding DNA: TGTGCCAGCAGCCTGAAGCGGACCCCTGGGGAGACCCAGTACTTC.

This clone was recorded once. The DNA of the CDR3 is TGTGCCAGCGGTGTAAGCGGGGGGGCCGGGGAAGAGACCCAGTACTTC. It codes for CASGVSGGAGEETQYF. The V gene is TRBV2, the J gene TRBJ2-5, with TRBD2 matching over 10 bases. With V trimmed by 8 bases and J by 3 bases, 12 bases remained unmatched. Germline V gives CDR1 SNHLY, CDR2 FYNNEI. This CDR3 has 16 residues.

This clone was found once. This rearrangement joins TRBV7-3 to TRBJ2-6; 8 bases line up with TRBD1. The CDR3 spans 17 residues. J gave up 0 bases and V 5 bases, and 6 bases lay outside the gene matches. Germline V gives CDR1 SGHTA, CDR2 FQGTGA. CDR3 sequence: CASSPTGASSGANVLTF. In nucleotides, the CDR3 is TGTGCCAGCAGCCCGACAGGGGCCTCCTCTGGGGCCAACGTCCTGACTTTC.